The rows below give T cell receptor beta chains drawn from one sample of a study of T cells in Graves' hyperthyroidism and ophthalmopathy. From the multiplex PCR reads, TCRdb called clonotypes with MiXCR, one entry per CDR3 protein. The repertoire holds about 610,000 distinct CDR3 sequences, with around 46% as singletons. Sequencing input: peripheral blood or thyroid tissue (not recorded which). These receptors were collected from a young woman with Graves' hyperthyroidism. CDR3s include the opening cysteine and the closing phenylalanine or tryptophan. A D gene is named only where the DNA matches it firmly. Where a row states a size, it is once, few, many or the class of an expanded clone; other rows omit it.

j_gene: TRBJ1-2; v_gene: TRBV29-1; abundance: many; d_gene: .; CDR3aa: CSAFRVGYGYTF; CDR3nt: TGCAGCGCTTTCAGGGTTGGCTATGGCTACACCTTC
j_gene: TRBJ1-1; v_gene: TRBV25-1; abundance: many; d_gene: .; CDR3aa: CASTSGHRPEAFF; CDR3nt: TGTGCCAGCACTTCGGGACACCGTCCTGAAGCTTTCTTT
j_gene: TRBJ2-3; v_gene: TRBV29-1; abundance: few; d_gene: .; CDR3aa: CSVDVHDRGYTQYF; CDR3nt: TGCAGCGTTGACGTCCACGACCGGGGTTATACGCAGTATTTT
j_gene: TRBJ2-7; v_gene: TRBV7-9; abundance: .; d_gene: TRBD2; CDR3aa: CASSGVGTSGAMRYF; CDR3nt: TGTGCCAGCAGCGGGGTTGGGACTAGCGGGGCAATGCGGTACTTC
j_gene: TRBJ1-2; v_gene: TRBV12-3/TRBV12-4; abundance: .; d_gene: TRBD1; CDR3aa: CASSLQTGNYGYTF; CDR3nt: TGTGCCAGCAGTCTCCAGACAGGGAACTATGGCTACACCTTC
j_gene: TRBJ2-7; v_gene: TRBV7-9; abundance: .; d_gene: .; CDR3aa: CASSCDRWDEQYF; CDR3nt: TGTGCCAGCAGCTGCGACAGGTGGGACGAGCAGTACTTC
j_gene: TRBJ1-2; v_gene: TRBV7-8; abundance: .; d_gene: TRBD1; CDR3aa: CASSRSVGTEHYGYTF; CDR3nt: TGTGCCAGCAGCCGCTCTGTTGGGACAGAACACTATGGCTACACCTTC
j_gene: TRBJ1-1; v_gene: TRBV24-1; abundance: many; d_gene: .; CDR3aa: CATSDPRRGTEAFF; CDR3nt: TGTGCCACCAGTGATCCCCGGCGAGGGACTGAAGCTTTCTTT
j_gene: TRBJ2-7; v_gene: TRBV20-1; abundance: many; d_gene: .; CDR3aa: CSARSAWGGEVAEQYF; CDR3nt: TGCAGTGCTAGATCCGCCTGGGGCGGGGAGGTGGCCGAGCAGTACTTC
j_gene: TRBJ2-5; v_gene: TRBV12-3/TRBV12-4; abundance: .; d_gene: .; CDR3aa: CASSVTDYGDNETQYF; CDR3nt: TGTGCCAGCAGTGTAACGGACTACGGAGACAATGAGACCCAGTACTTC
j_gene: TRBJ2-5; v_gene: TRBV20-1; abundance: many; d_gene: .; CDR3aa: CSETSSLRETQYF; CDR3nt: TGCAGTGAAACCTCCAGTTTGAGGGAGACCCAGTACTTC
j_gene: TRBJ2-7; v_gene: TRBV7-6; abundance: many; d_gene: .; CDR3aa: CASSLGGNSYEQYF; CDR3nt: TGTGCCAGCAGCTTAGGGGGTAACTCCTACGAGCAGTACTTC
j_gene: TRBJ1-1; v_gene: TRBV7-9; abundance: .; d_gene: TRBD1; CDR3aa: CASSPTGGGWTEAFF; CDR3nt: TGTGCCAGCAGCCCGACAGGGGGCGGATGGACTGAAGCTTTCTTT
j_gene: TRBJ1-1; v_gene: TRBV18; abundance: .; d_gene: TRBD1; CDR3aa: CASSPSTGGTEAFF; CDR3nt: TGTGCCAGCTCACCCTCAACAGGGGGGACTGAAGCTTTCTTT
j_gene: TRBJ2-1; v_gene: TRBV7-3; abundance: .; d_gene: TRBD2; CDR3aa: CASSPTSAINEQFF; CDR3nt: TGTGCCAGCAGCCCTACTAGCGCCATCAATGAGCAGTTCTTC
j_gene: TRBJ1-3; v_gene: TRBV10-3; abundance: .; d_gene: .; CDR3aa: CAISEREGGSGNTIYF; CDR3nt: TGTGCCATCAGCGAGCGGGAGGGCGGCTCTGGAAACACCATATATTTT
j_gene: TRBJ1-5; v_gene: TRBV10-2; abundance: many; d_gene: .; CDR3aa: CASSEQAVNQPQHF; CDR3nt: TGCGCCAGCAGTGAGCAAGCAGTCAATCAGCCCCAGCATTTT
j_gene: TRBJ2-7; v_gene: TRBV11-3; abundance: many; d_gene: TRBD1; CDR3aa: CASSNRQGEQYEQYF; CDR3nt: TGTGCCAGCAGCAATCGACAGGGCGAGCAATACGAGCAGTACTTC
j_gene: TRBJ2-1; v_gene: TRBV7-3; abundance: .; d_gene: .; CDR3aa: CASSLDGTTGNEQFF; CDR3nt: TGTGCCAGCAGTCTCGACGGGACCACCGGAAATGAGCAGTTCTTC
j_gene: TRBJ1-1; v_gene: TRBV19; abundance: few; d_gene: .; CDR3aa: CASSIGQGITEAFF; CDR3nt: TGTGCCAGTAGTATAGGCCAGGGAATCACTGAAGCTTTCTTT
j_gene: TRBJ2-7; v_gene: TRBV2; abundance: .; d_gene: TRBD2; CDR3aa: CAGNEWGLAEYEQYF; CDR3nt: TGTGCCGGCAATGAATGGGGACTAGCGGAATACGAGCAGTACTTC
j_gene: TRBJ1-4; v_gene: TRBV6-1; abundance: .; d_gene: .; CDR3aa: CASRDSSGAGKLFF; CDR3nt: TGTGCCAGCAGGGACAGCTCTGGGGCAGGGAAACTGTTTTTT
j_gene: TRBJ1-5; v_gene: TRBV15; abundance: .; d_gene: .; CDR3aa: CATTLRREGSQPQHF; CDR3nt: TGTGCCACCACCTTGAGGCGGGAGGGGTCACAGCCCCAGCATTTT
j_gene: TRBJ1-2; v_gene: TRBV6-5; abundance: many; d_gene: .; CDR3aa: CASSYRERRFYGYTF; CDR3nt: TGTGCCAGCAGTTATCGGGAACGGCGCTTCTATGGCTACACCTTC
j_gene: TRBJ1-4; v_gene: TRBV7-3; abundance: .; d_gene: .; CDR3aa: CASSRERSNEKLFF; CDR3nt: TGTGCCAGCAGCCGCGAGCGGAGCAATGAAAAACTGTTTTTT
j_gene: TRBJ2-7; v_gene: TRBV20-1; abundance: .; d_gene: .; CDR3aa: CSARESGNPYEQYF; CDR3nt: TGCAGTGCTAGAGAGTCCGGAAACCCCTACGAGCAGTACTTC
j_gene: TRBJ1-1; v_gene: TRBV13; abundance: .; d_gene: .; CDR3aa: CASSLTGDRNTEAFF; CDR3nt: TGCGCCAGCAGCTTGACGGGGGATCGGAACACTGAAGCTTTCTTT
j_gene: TRBJ2-1; v_gene: TRBV2; abundance: .; d_gene: TRBD2; CDR3aa: CATSDLKTLADPRDEQFF; CDR3nt: TGTGCCACCAGTGATTTGAAAACTCTAGCGGATCCTCGAGATGAGCAGTTCTTC
j_gene: TRBJ2-2; v_gene: TRBV19; abundance: many; d_gene: TRBD1; CDR3aa: CASSIKGGLDTGELFF; CDR3nt: TGTGCCAGTAGTATAAAAGGGGGCCTAGACACCGGGGAGCTGTTTTTT
j_gene: TRBJ2-7; v_gene: TRBV7-9; abundance: many; d_gene: TRBD2; CDR3aa: CASSFGAGGYEQYF; CDR3nt: TGTGCCAGCAGCTTTGGGGCGGGAGGCTACGAGCAGTACTTC
j_gene: TRBJ2-6; v_gene: TRBV5-1; abundance: few; d_gene: .; CDR3aa: CASSLEGITGANVLTF; CDR3nt: TGCGCCAGCAGCCTGGAAGGGATTACCGGGGCCAACGTCCTGACTTTC
j_gene: TRBJ1-5; v_gene: TRBV7-2; abundance: many; d_gene: TRBD1; CDR3aa: CASSLVPGGQPQHF; CDR3nt: TGTGCCAGCAGCTTAGTCCCAGGGGGACAGCCCCAGCATTTT
j_gene: TRBJ1-1; v_gene: TRBV7-9; abundance: many; d_gene: .; CDR3aa: CASSLVSGLRNTEAFF; CDR3nt: TGTGCCAGCAGCTTAGTATCGGGGTTGCGGAATACTGAAGCTTTCTTT
j_gene: TRBJ2-5; v_gene: TRBV29-1; abundance: once; d_gene: .; CDR3aa: CSVETGGGQETQYF; CDR3nt: TGCAGCGTTGAAACGGGGGGCGGGCAAGAGACCCAGTACTTC
j_gene: TRBJ1-1; v_gene: TRBV7-6; abundance: .; d_gene: .; CDR3aa: CASSFTGDLNTEAFF; CDR3nt: TGTGCCAGCAGCTTCACGGGAGACCTGAACACTGAAGCTTTCTTT
j_gene: TRBJ1-3; v_gene: TRBV5-1; abundance: many; d_gene: .; CDR3aa: CASSLEARDSGNTIYF; CDR3nt: TGCGCCAGCAGCTTGGAGGCACGAGACTCTGGAAACACCATATATTTT
j_gene: TRBJ1-1; v_gene: TRBV7-2; abundance: many; d_gene: .; CDR3aa: CASSFTRFGYTEAFF; CDR3nt: TGTGCCAGCAGCTTTACCCGGTTCGGGTACACTGAAGCTTTCTTT
j_gene: TRBJ1-5; v_gene: TRBV20-1; abundance: many; d_gene: TRBD1; CDR3aa: CSARVGTGGQPQHF; CDR3nt: TGCAGTGCTAGAGTTGGGACAGGGGGCCAGCCCCAGCATTTT
j_gene: TRBJ2-5; v_gene: TRBV20-1; abundance: .; d_gene: TRBD2; CDR3aa: CSARDTVAGGETQYF; CDR3nt: TGCAGTGCTAGAGATACGGTAGCGGGCGGAGAGACCCAGTACTTC
j_gene: TRBJ1-1; v_gene: TRBV5-8; abundance: many; d_gene: .; CDR3aa: CASSHGTANTEAFF; CDR3nt: TGTGCCAGCAGCCACGGGACGGCGAACACTGAAGCTTTCTTT
j_gene: TRBJ1-6; v_gene: TRBV5-6; abundance: once; d_gene: .; CDR3aa: CASSLGSGSNSPLHF; CDR3nt: TGTGCCAGCAGCTTGGGTTCGGGATCCAATTCACCCCTCCACTTT
j_gene: TRBJ1-1; v_gene: TRBV20-1; abundance: .; d_gene: TRBD1; CDR3aa: CSARERDRGFINEQFF; CDR3nt: TGCAGTGCTAGAGAAAGAGACAGGGGTTTCATCAATGAGCAGTTCTTT
j_gene: TRBJ1-1; v_gene: TRBV10-2; abundance: .; d_gene: .; CDR3aa: CASSRGTRVVKNTEAFF; CDR3nt: TGTGCCAGCAGCCGGGGTACCAGGGTTGTAAAGAACACTGAAGCTTTCTTT
j_gene: TRBJ1-1; v_gene: TRBV18; abundance: few; d_gene: .; CDR3aa: CASSEYTTNEGGAFF; CDR3nt: TGTGCCAGCTCAGAGTACACCACGAACGAGGGGGGAGCTTTCTTT
j_gene: TRBJ2-7; v_gene: TRBV5-8; abundance: many; d_gene: TRBD1; CDR3aa: CASKPGTGPYEQYF; CDR3nt: TGTGCCAGCAAGCCCGGGACAGGCCCCTACGAGCAGTACTTC
j_gene: TRBJ2-7; v_gene: TRBV2; abundance: .; d_gene: .; CDR3aa: CASSDDTTYEQYF; CDR3nt: TGTGCCAGCAGTGATGACACTACCTACGAGCAGTACTTC
j_gene: TRBJ1-2; v_gene: TRBV18; abundance: .; d_gene: .; CDR3aa: CASSPTVNYGHTF; CDR3nt: TGTGCCAGCTCACCGACAGTCAACTATGGCCACACCTTC
j_gene: TRBJ2-7; v_gene: TRBV7-2; abundance: many; d_gene: TRBD2; CDR3aa: CASSIAGAYEQYF; CDR3nt: TGTGCCAGCAGCATAGCGGGAGCCTACGAGCAGTACTTC
j_gene: TRBJ2-5; v_gene: TRBV10-1; abundance: many; d_gene: .; CDR3aa: CASSESRVGRTQYF; CDR3nt: TGCGCCAGCAGTGAGTCAAGGGTGGGAAGGACCCAGTACTTC
j_gene: TRBJ1-3; v_gene: TRBV5-4; abundance: many; d_gene: .; CDR3aa: CACRIYYSGNTIYF; CDR3nt: TGTGCCTGCCGGATTTATTACTCTGGAAACACCATATATTTT
j_gene: TRBJ2-2; v_gene: TRBV24-1; abundance: many; d_gene: TRBD2; CDR3aa: CATSDSGLAGEGELFF; CDR3nt: TGTGCCACCAGTGATTCAGGACTAGCGGGAGAAGGGGAGCTGTTTTTT
j_gene: TRBJ2-5; v_gene: TRBV6-2/TRBV6-3; abundance: .; d_gene: .; CDR3aa: CASNSHRQETQYF; CDR3nt: TGTGCCAGCAATTCCCACAGACAAGAGACCCAGTACTTC